These 23 T cell receptor beta chains were all obtained from the same sample, sequenced in a study of shared clonotypes between healthy human individuals. Assay used: immunoSEQ multiplex PCR; TCRdb lists only in-frame clones, some missing. The data contain more than 2,000,000 clones, over 85% of them singletons. The sample consisted of naive CD4+ T cells from PBMCs. Subset described: CD45RA+ positively selected. These receptors were taken from a young man in good health. Some clones in this sample may be carry-over from other donors' samples.

This clone was seen a few times. The chain carries TRBV9 and TRBJ1-1; possibly TRBD1 for D (6 bases). With 3 bases removed from V and 0 bases from J, the gap between germline ends came to 21 bases. Germline CDR1 SGDLS, CDR2 YYNGEE. This CDR3 is 18 amino acids long. Here the CDR3 DNA reads TGTGCCAGCAGCGCGTCGGGACAACCCCGGGGGATGAACACTGAAGCTTTCTTT. Amino acid sequence: CASSASGQPRGMNTEAFF.

This clone was detected once. The J gene is TRBJ2-7, the V gene TRBV28; either TRBD1 or TRBD2 may supply D (5 bases each). The CDR3 runs 17 residues. Germline CDR1 reads MDHEN; CDR2 reads SYDVKM. V dropped 6 bases and J dropped 9 bases, with 30 bases sitting between them. The CDR3 sequence: CASSVTTSGLALAGQYF. CDR3 nucleotides: TGTGCCAGCAGCGTTACCACCTCGGGGCTAGCCCTTGCCGGGCAGTACTTC.

V usage is TRBV14 and J usage is TRBJ1-2, with unresolved D. The CDR3 consists of 13 residues. V was trimmed by 4 bases and J by 7 bases, leaving 13 bases between them. Germline values: CDR1 SGHDN, CDR2 FVKESK. DNA of the CDR3: TGTGCCAGCAGCCCGCAGGCTAGGGTTGGCTACACCTTC. It yields the protein CASSPQARVGYTF.

A single count supports this clone. This sequence joins TRBV6-1 and TRBJ2-5; 8 nucleotides match TRBD2. CDR1 and CDR2 (germline): MNHNS, SASEGT. The CDR3 covers 15 residues. Losses at the gene ends were 6 bases for V and 3 bases for J; bases not matched to a gene: 9. The CDR3 DNA sequence: TGTGCCAGCAGCCGCGGGGGGCTCAGGGAAGAGACCCAGTACTTC. Translation gives CASSRGGLREETQYF.

Note on this clone: Other nucleotide sequences from this sample produce the same CDR3. This CDR3 reads CASSEGPGGETQYF. DNA of the CDR3: TGTGCCAGCAGTGAAGGACCGGGAGGGGAGACCCAGTACTTC. This sequence joins TRBV6-1 and TRBJ2-5; 8 positions agree with TRBD2. J lost 5 bases, V lost 1 base, and 3 bases had no gene match. Germline V gene lookup returns CDR1 MNHNS and CDR2 SASEGT. The CDR3 runs 14 residues.

V is TRBV5-6 and J is TRBJ1-1, with a weak D call TRBD1 (5 bases). The CDR3 sequence is 16 residues long. Germline assignment: CDR1 SGHDT and CDR2 YYEEEE. V dropped 5 bases and J dropped 0 bases, with 17 bases sitting between them. In nucleotides, the CDR3 is TGTGCCAGCAGTCTTCTTCAGGGTACCCTGAACACTGAAGCTTTCTTT. This encodes CASSLLQGTLNTEAFF.

The gene calls are TRBV4-1 and TRBJ2-7; D is perhaps TRBD2 (7 bases). Germline loops: CDR1 MGHRA, CDR2 YSYEKL. V dropped 1 base and J dropped 1 base, with 14 bases sitting between them. The CDR3 sequence is 16 residues long. CDR3 nucleotide sequence: TGCGCCAGCAGCCAAGGGGGGGGGCTTCGGTCCTACGAGCAGTACTTC. This codes for CASSQGGGLRSYEQYF.

The V and J genes are TRBV15 and TRBJ2-3; TRBD2 matches at 7 bases. This CDR3 is built from 15 residues. The J segment lost 2 bases and the V segment lost 8 bases, leaving 10 bases of the junction unmatched. CDR1 LNHNV and CDR2 YYDKDF come from the germline V gene (reference sequence). The CDR3 DNA reads TGTGCCACCTCGGAACTAGCGCAAAACACAGATACGCAGTATTTT. It codes for CATSELAQNTDTQYF.

A note on this clone: Other DNA variants within this sample encode the same CDR3. The chain recombines TRBV30 with TRBJ1-5; no firm D call. V dropped 0 bases and J dropped 1 base, with 10 bases sitting between them. The germline gives CDR1 GTSNPN, CDR2 SVGIG (reference sequence). The CDR3 extends over 15 amino acids. The CDR3 is CAWSVGGPSNQPQHF. In DNA, the CDR3 is TGTGCCTGGAGTGTTGGCGGGCCCAGCAATCAGCCCCAGCATTTT.

This chain links TRBV28 with TRBJ2-7; TRBD2 agrees at 9 bases. Germline lookup yields CDR1 MDHEN and CDR2 SYDVKM. The CDR3 has 15 amino acids. V lost 8 bases, J lost 9 bases, and 17 bases stayed unmatched. CDR3 in amino acids: CASYEPGTSSVSQYF. In DNA form, the CDR3 reads TGTGCCAGCTACGAACCGGGGACTAGCTCCGTTTCGCAGTACTTC.

In the case of this clone: The sample holds other DNA sequences that translate to the same CDR3. The chain links TRBV28 to TRBJ1-1; D not resolved. Germline CDR1 and CDR2: MDHEN and SYDVKM. V lost 6 bases, J lost 4 bases, and 12 bases lay in between. There are 13 residues in the CDR3. The CDR3 nucleotides read TGTGCCAGCAGACCCCCAGGACTCACTGAAGCTTTCTTT. It specifies CASRPPGLTEAFF. The whole variable domain, remainder taken from reference TRBV28 and TRBJ1-1, is DVKVTQSSRYLVKRTGEKVFLECVQDMDHENMFWYRQDPGLGLRLIYFSYDVKMKEKGDIPEGYSVSREKKERFSLILESASTNQTSMYLCASRPPGLTEAFFGQGTRLTVV.

Turning to this clone: Just one base apart from a much larger clone, this may be a read error. This chain links TRBV2 with TRBJ2-3; D is perhaps TRBD1 (6 bases). In germline, CDR1 is SNHLY, CDR2 FYNNEI. CDR3 length equals 14 residues. Trimming took off 4 bases at V and 1 base at J, with 9 bases between the two ends. CDR3 region: CASSGPGGTDTQYF. The CDR3 DNA reads as TGTGCCAGCAGTGGGCCAGGGGGCACAGATACGCAGTATTTT.

V is TRBV5-1 and J is TRBJ2-3; D perhaps matches TRBD2 (5 bases). This CDR3 has 14 residues. The ends were cut back, 7 bases at V and 3 bases at J, with 15 bases in the middle. CDR1 and CDR2 (germline): SGHRS, YFSETQ. The CDR3 loop reads CASSRTDLTDTQYF. The CDR3 coding sequence is TGCGCCAGCTCACGGACTGATCTAACAGATACGCAGTATTTT.

This clone has a single count. This sequence joins TRBV9 and TRBJ2-5; no firm D call. In germline, CDR1 is SGDLS, CDR2 YYNGEE. V was shortened by 2 bases and J by 2 bases, with 16 bases between the two germline ends. The CDR3 has 16 amino acids. The CDR3 reads CASSVTATLLQETQYF. The CDR3 bases are TGTGCCAGCAGCGTTACAGCGACCCTTCTTCAAGAGACCCAGTACTTC.

This chain connects TRBV11-2 to TRBJ1-4; tentative D call: TRBD1 (6 bases). V lost 5 bases, J lost 3 bases, and 13 bases lay in between. The CDR3 has 15 amino acids. The germline V gene has CDR1 SGHAT and CDR2 FQNNGV. The CDR3 region has the DNA TGTGCCAGCAGCCACAGGGAATGGTCTAATGAAAAACTGTTTTTT. It is translated as CASSHREWSNEKLFF.

This clone was found once. Other DNA sequences within the sample encode an identical CDR3. The J gene is TRBJ2-5, the V gene TRBV2; a weak D match, TRBD1 (5 bases). Germline V gives CDR1 SNHLY, CDR2 FYNNEI. This CDR3 is built from 11 residues. Trimming removed 6 bases at V and 3 bases at J, with 5 bases between. The CDR3 here is CASSREETQYF. CDR3 nucleotides: TGTGCCAGCAGCAGGGAAGAGACCCAGTACTTC.

The chain couples TRBV2 to TRBJ1-4; weak D call: TRBD1 (5 bases). CDR3 length: 16 residues. The V gene's germline CDR1 is SNHLY and CDR2 FYNNEI. Trimming shortened V by 5 bases and J by 3 bases, and 16 bases separated the two germline ends. The chain's CDR3 is CASSWGASSANEKLFF. CDR3 in DNA: TGTGCCAGCAGTTGGGGCGCTTCGTCAGCTAATGAAAAACTGTTTTTT.

V usage is TRBV28 and J usage is TRBJ2-7; D call uncertain. V dropped 5 bases and J dropped 3 bases, with 11 bases sitting between them. Germline V gives CDR1 MDHEN, CDR2 SYDVKM. The CDR3 is made up of 13 amino acids. CDR3 region: CASSPLDRYEQYF. CDR3 DNA sequence: TGTGCCAGCAGTCCACTTGACCGCTACGAGCAGTACTTC.

The rearrangement joins TRBV2 to TRBJ1-4; D is possibly TRBD1 (5 bases). The germline V gene encodes CDR1 SNHLY and CDR2 FYNNEI. The CDR3 length is 12 residues. Trimming left V 2 bases short and J 13 bases short, with 11 bases between. The CDR3 DNA is TGTGCCAGCAGTGAACGACAGAGAAGACTGTTTTTT. Translation gives CASSERQRRLFF.

This clone appeared a single time. The chain employs TRBV5-1 and TRBJ1-1; D is unclear. The V gene lost 4 bases and the J gene lost 5 bases, with 18 bases spanning the gap. This CDR3 spans 15 amino acids. Germline V lookup: CDR1 SGHRS, CDR2 YFSETQ. CDR3 bases: TGCGCCAGCAGCATAACCACTACCACACGGACTGAAGCTTTCTTT. This sequence encodes CASSITTTTRTEAFF.

V usage is TRBV6-6 and J usage is TRBJ2-2, with D uncertain. V lost 4 bases and J 4 bases, leaving 7 bases between the germline ends. The CDR3 sequence is 13 residues long. From germline, CDR1 is MNHNY and CDR2 SVGAGI (reference sequence). The DNA of the CDR3 is TGTGCCAGCAGTTGGGCGCCCACCGGGGAGCTGTTTTTT. Residues: CASSWAPTGELFF.

This sequence joins TRBV19 and TRBJ1-1; 9 nucleotides agree with TRBD1. The length of the CDR3 is 12 residues. Germline V CDR1 and CDR2: LNHDA, SQIVND (reference sequence). CDR3 amino acids: CASDRGTTEAFF. The CDR3 DNA is TGTGCATCTGACAGGGGGACGACTGAAGCTTTCTTT. Filled out from reference TRBV19 and TRBJ1-1, the complete variable domain reads DGGITQSPKYLFRKEGQNVTLSCEQNLNHDAMYWYRQDPGQGLRLIYYSQIVNDFQKGDIAEGYSVSREKKESFPLTVTSAQKNPTAFYLCASDRGTTEAFFGQGTRLTVV.

This clone is a singleton in its sample. The chain employs TRBV19 and TRBJ2-5; D is possibly TRBD1 or TRBD2 (5 bases each). Germline loops: CDR1 LNHDA, CDR2 SQIVND (reference sequence). V was trimmed by 5 bases and J by 2 bases, leaving 30 bases between them. CDR3 length: 20 amino acids. CDR3 sequence (DNA): TGTGCCAGTAGTCCCTTCCCCCTCGGCAGGGAAGGGACGCAGCAAGAGACCCAGTACTTC. Its translation is CASSPFPLGREGTQQETQYF.